The 15 T cell receptor beta chains below come from one sample, sequenced in a study of cytomegalovirus exposure and HLA in healthy donors. PCR primers comprised 60 Vbeta and 13 Jbeta primers. Sequencing used immunoSEQ multiplex PCR; TCRdb keeps in-frame clones, though not all of them. The sample gives over 150,000 clones, roughly 80% of which show up once; 4.3% is in the top ten. Sequenced: PBMCs. These receptors originate from a man aged 35-49 years in good health and CMV-seronegative.

V usage is TRBV6-5 and J usage is TRBJ2-1; 7 bases agree with TRBD1. Germline loops: CDR1 MNHEY, CDR2 SVGAGI. The CDR3 extends over 14 amino acids. The V and J ends lost 7 bases and 4 bases, in that order; junction bases with no gene match: 7. CDR3 DNA sequence: TGTGCCAGCAAATACAGGGGTTTGTACAATGAGCAGTTCTTC. Its protein product is CASKYRGLYNEQFF.

The chain combines TRBV19 with TRBJ1-5, with 10 bases matching TRBD1. Germline CDR1 and CDR2: LNHDA and SQIVND (reference sequence). V shed 5 bases, J shed 5 bases, and the junction held 12 bases outside the gene matches. This CDR3 region has 17 residues. DNA of the CDR3: TGTGCCAGTAGTTTCGACCGGGACAGGGGAAAGGATCAGCCCCAGCATTTT. This sequence encodes CASSFDRDRGKDQPQHF.

V usage is TRBV7-2 and J usage is TRBJ1-2, with D possibly being TRBD1 (6 bases). Germline V CDR1 and CDR2: SGHTA, FQGNSA. Trimming took off 4 bases at V and 6 bases at J, with 15 bases between the two ends. CDR3 length: 14 residues. CDR3: CASSYFKDSHGYTF. CDR3 nucleotides: TGTGCCAGCAGCTACTTTAAGGACAGCCATGGCTACACCTTC.

This clone came up once. This chain joins TRBV10-3 and TRBJ2-3; 9 bases align to TRBD2. This CDR3 region has 13 residues. Germline V gene lookup returns CDR1 ENHRY and CDR2 SYGVKD. J gave up 6 bases and V 4 bases, and 2 bases lay outside the gene matches. The CDR3 region is CAISALAGDTQYF. CDR3 bases: TGTGCCATCAGTGCTCTAGCGGGGGATACGCAGTATTTT.

In DNA form, the CDR3 reads TGTGCCAGTAGTATTAGGGGACAGGGGGAAGATACGCAGTATTTT. Protein sequence: CASSIRGQGEDTQYF. V is TRBV19 and J is TRBJ2-3, with 11 bases identical to TRBD1. The CDR3 covers 15 residues. The junction had 4 bases not matched to a gene; V was cut back by 3 bases and J by 5 bases. Germline V gives CDR1 LNHDA, CDR2 SQIVND (reference sequence).

The rearrangement links TRBV5-1 to TRBJ1-4, with 7 bases that match TRBD1. Germline V gene sequence: CDR1 SGHRS, CDR2 YFSETQ. V was clipped by 0 bases and J by 8 bases; unmatched bases: 4. The CDR3 loop spans 14 amino acids. The CDR3 loop reads CASSLGTGEEKLFF. In DNA form, the CDR3 reads TGCGCCAGCAGCTTGGGGACAGGTGAAGAAAAACTGTTTTTT.

This clone was counted a few times. The CDR3 region has the DNA TGCAGCGTATCCATGACAGTTTTTAATGAGCAGTTCTTC. This gives the protein CSVSMTVFNEQFF. V usage is TRBV29-1 and J usage is TRBJ2-1; D is perhaps TRBD1 (5 bases). V was pared by 6 bases and J by 7 bases, with 16 bases between. Germline values: CDR1 SQVTM, CDR2 ANQGSEA. The CDR3 is 13 residues long.

This clone was observed a handful of times. The chain has TRBV5-1 and TRBJ2-1, with 8 positions matching TRBD1. The germline V gene has CDR1 SGHRS and CDR2 YFSETQ. This CDR3 region has 15 residues. With 8 bases clipped from V and 5 bases from J, the junction kept 12 bases outside the gene matches. The CDR3 nucleotides are TGCGCCAGTAGCAGAGGAGGACAGGGAAACAATGAGCAGTTCTTC. It encodes CASSRGGQGNNEQFF. Complete variable domain (other parts from reference TRBV5-1 and TRBJ2-1): KAGVTQTPRYLIKTRGQQVTLSCSPISGHRSVSWYQQTPGQGLQFLFEYFSETQRNKGNFPGRFSGRQFSNSRSEMNVSTLELGDSALYLCASSRGGQGNNEQFFGPGTRLTVL.

The chain joins TRBV6-4 to TRBJ1-2; a weak D match, TRBD1 (5 bases). V lost 3 bases to trimming and J lost 7 bases, with 9 bases between them. This CDR3 contains 12 residues. Germline CDR1 is MRHNA and CDR2 is SNTAGT. For the CDR3, the DNA is TGTGCCAGCAGTGAGGATCAGGGTGGCTACACCTTC. Translation gives CASSEDQGGYTF.

The chain couples TRBV9 to TRBJ2-4; D remains ambiguous. This CDR3 is 15 amino acids long. Germline values: CDR1 SGDLS, CDR2 YYNGEE. V was cut by 0 bases and J by 3 bases, with 10 bases left in between. The CDR3 protein is CASSVDGTGKNIQYF. CDR3 bases: TGTGCCAGCAGCGTAGATGGAACGGGCAAAAACATTCAGTACTTC.

This rearrangement joins TRBV6-1 to TRBJ2-7, with 8 bases fitting TRBD1. The germline CDR1 and CDR2 sequences are MNHNS and SASEGT. After removal of 4 bases from V and 6 bases from J, the junction contained 8 bases not matched to a gene. The CDR3 is 14 amino acids. The CDR3 loop is CASSVGTGPIEQYF. The CDR3 DNA follows: TGTGCCAGCAGTGTCGGGACAGGCCCTATCGAGCAGTACTTC.

This chain connects TRBV15 to TRBJ2-7, with D possibly matching TRBD1 (6 bases). The V gene lost 3 bases and the J gene lost 2 bases, with 11 bases spanning the gap. Germline V gene sequence: CDR1 LNHNV, CDR2 YYDKDF (reference sequence). This CDR3 has 14 amino acids. CDR3 sequence: CATSSMDSPYEQYF. Written as DNA, the CDR3 is TGTGCCACCAGCAGTATGGACAGCCCCTACGAGCAGTACTTC. The variable domain in full, completed from reference TRBV15 and TRBJ2-7, reads DAMVIQNPRYQVTQFGKPVTLSCSQTLNHNVMYWYQQKSSQAPKLLFHYYDKDFNNEADTPDNFQSRRPNTSFCFLDIRSPGLGDTAMYLCATSSMDSPYEQYFGPGTRLTVT.

This clone was found a few times. The chain is built from TRBV5-4 and TRBJ2-3, with a weak D call TRBD2 (6 bases). The CDR3 loop spans 15 amino acids. V was clipped by 5 bases and J by 0 bases, with 13 bases between them. From germline, CDR1 is SGHNT and CDR2 YYREEE (reference sequence). The chain's CDR3 is CASRRDASSTDTQYF. The CDR3 DNA reads as TGTGCCAGCAGGCGGGACGCCTCTAGCACAGATACGCAGTATTTT.

This sequence joins TRBV10-1 and TRBJ1-5; weak D call: TRBD1 (5 bases). This CDR3 is 14 amino acids long. Germline V gives CDR1 WNHNN, CDR2 SYGVQD (reference sequence). The V end was cut by 8 bases, the J end by 0 bases, with 11 bases between. CDR3 in amino acids: CASPRGNSNQPQHF. CDR3 bases: TGCGCCAGCCCGCGGGGGAATAGCAATCAGCCCCAGCATTTT.

The V and J genes are TRBV5-1 and TRBJ1-1, with 7 bases identical to TRBD1. CDR1 and CDR2 from the germline V gene are SGHRS and YFSETQ. The CDR3 spans 16 residues. The V gene end was trimmed by 0 bases and the J gene end by 1 base; junction bases not matched to a gene: 6. The CDR3 DNA follows: TGCGCCAGCAGCTTGGATAGGGGGCCGGGGAACACTGAAGCTTTCTTT. Its protein is CASSLDRGPGNTEAFF.